This entry describes one TCR beta chain. Its antigen is not identified. The sample originates from a study of T-cell memory formation after mild COVID-19. Study at large: TCR clusters were largely donor specific. General study results and limits: Researchers could not confirm that second-wave clones peaking on day 37 targeted SARS-CoV-2. CD4+ bias marked clones expanding day 15 to 37, unlike balanced contracting clones.

Constant-segment primers were used for 5'RACE, and the resulting TCR alpha and TCR beta cDNA libraries carried sample barcodes and UMIs. TCRdb reprocessed the 5' RACE reads via MiXCR and lists one record per CDR3 protein. The sample yields around 370,000 distinct CDR3 sequences, 20% to 25% seen once. CDR1 and CDR2 from the germline V gene are DFQATT and SNEGSKA (reference sequence). The V end lost 0 bases, the J end lost 7 bases, and 16 bases lay between the germline ends. The length of the CDR3 is 15 residues. The chain is built from TRBV20-1 and TRBJ1-5; the D gene is possibly TRBD1 (5 bases). This TCR came from an adult woman who had mild COVID-19 (a few samples of this study predate the infection). Cell type and time point are not known. What was sequenced was PBMCs or a T cell subset sorted from them (not recorded which). This CDR3 is CSARDQGEPRQPQHF. The CDR3 DNA reads TGCAGTGCTAGAGACCAAGGGGAACCCAGGCAGCCCCAGCATTTT.